One sample yielded the 2 T cell receptor beta chains listed below, sequenced in a study of T cells after yellow fever vaccination. TCRdb re-called the 5' RACE reads with MiXCR, one entry per CDR3 protein. The sample has 130,000 or so distinct CDR3 sequences; 13% to 15% are singletons. Here the sequenced sample was CD8+ T cells sorted from PBMCs, taken 5 days after the yellow fever booster vaccination. Receptor source: a man in his late teens or twenties who received the YFV17D yellow fever vaccine.

A few counts support this clonotype. This chain uses TRBV13 with TRBJ2-1; 9 nucleotides line up with TRBD2. This CDR3 comprises 16 residues. Germline V gene sequence: CDR1 PRHDT, CDR2 FYEKMQ (reference sequence). V lost 4 bases, J lost 1 base, and 5 bases stayed unmatched. In nucleotides, the CDR3 is TGTGCCAGCAGCTCCCTAGCGGGGCCATCCTACAATGAGCAGTTCTTC. It translates to CASSSLAGPSYNEQFF.

This clonotype was observed once. The rearrangement joins TRBV7-2 to TRBJ1-6, with D perhaps TRBD1 (5 bases). This CDR3 comprises 14 residues. Trimming took 6 bases from V and 6 from J, leaving 12 bases between them. Looked up from germline, CDR1 is SGHTA and CDR2 is FQGNSA. This CDR3 reads CASSPGGSNSPLHF. The DNA of the CDR3 is TGTGCCAGCAGTCCCGGGGGGAGTAATTCACCCCTCCACTTT.